One sample yielded the 20 T cell receptor beta chains listed below, sequenced in a study of type 1 and type 2 diabetes patients. PCR was run on genomic DNA. The TCR beta CDR3 region was amplified using 30 forward and 13 reverse primers. Via MiXCR, TCRdb re-called the multiplex PCR reads, giving one row per CDR3 protein. The data show 270,000 or so distinct CDR3 sequences, with around 50% seen just once and about 13% held by the top ten. The sequenced sample was peripheral blood mononuclear cells (PBMCs). These receptors originate from a man between 18 and 35 years old with type 2 diabetes.

This chain uses TRBV9 with TRBJ2-1; tentative D call: TRBD1 (5 bases). CDR1 and CDR2 from the germline V gene are SGDLS and YYNGEE. This CDR3 is 14 amino acids long. Trimming took 0 bases from V and 3 from J, leaving 7 bases between them. The CDR3 is CASSVDDSYNEQFF. For the CDR3, the DNA is TGTGCCAGCAGCGTAGACGACAGCTACAATGAGCAGTTCTTC.

The gene calls are TRBV24-1 and TRBJ2-7, with TRBD2 identical over 13 bases. Germline CDR1 and CDR2: KGHDR and SFDVKD. Unmatched junction bases numbered 7, after V lost 8 bases and J lost 4 bases. There are 15 residues in the CDR3. In DNA, the CDR3 is TGTGCCACCACGTCCGGGACTAGCGGGATTTACGAGCAGTACTTC. The encoded protein is CATTSGTSGIYEQYF.

V gene TRBV7-2 combines with J gene TRBJ1-3; D possibly corresponds to TRBD1 (5 bases). Trimming left V 3 bases short and J 2 bases short, with 17 bases between. The CDR3 is made up of 17 amino acids. Germline-derived CDR1 and CDR2 are SGHTA and FQGNSA. The CDR3 nucleotides read TGTGCCAGCAGCTTGATCCGGGACGCGGAACCTGGAAACACCATATATTTT. This gives the protein CASSLIRDAEPGNTIYF.

The rearrangement links TRBV10-1 to TRBJ2-1, with 10 bases that match TRBD2. V shed 2 bases and J 6 bases; nucleotides not matched to a gene: 4. CDR3 length: 15 amino acids. Germline assignment: CDR1 WNHNN and CDR2 SYGVQD (reference sequence). In DNA, the CDR3 is TGCGCCAGCAGTGAGCAGGCTAGCGGGAGCAATGAGCAGTTCTTC. Protein sequence: CASSEQASGSNEQFF.

This clonotype has just one count. The chain combines TRBV7-9 with TRBJ1-2; possible D gene TRBD1, 5 bases. Germline values: CDR1 SEHNR, CDR2 FQNEAQ (reference sequence). The CDR3 spans 13 residues. V lost 6 bases, J lost 2 bases, and 10 bases lay in between. The CDR3, as DNA: TGTGCCAGCAGTGAGGGGCTAAACTATGGCTACACCTTC. Protein: CASSEGLNYGYTF.

The V call is TRBV4-1, the J call TRBJ2-2; 9 bases fit TRBD2. The ends lost 3 bases at V and 4 bases at J; junction bases unmatched: 15. The CDR3 consists of 19 residues. Looked up from germline, CDR1 is MGHRA and CDR2 is YSYEKL. The CDR3 coding sequence is TGCGCCAGCAGCCAGCGGATGCCTAGCGGGATAGATAGCACCGGGGAGCTGTTTTTT. It specifies CASSQRMPSGIDSTGELFF.

V and J are TRBV15 and TRBJ1-1; TRBD1 agrees at 8 bases. Germline CDR1 is LNHNV and CDR2 is YYDKDF (reference sequence). CDR3 length: 15 amino acids. Germline trimming cut 8 bases from V and 5 bases from J; bases unmatched to any gene: 13. The CDR3 DNA sequence: TGTGCCACCGATCAAAAAACAGGGGGGGTAACTGAAGCTTTCTTT. Amino acid sequence: CATDQKTGGVTEAFF.

This clonotype has just a few counts. The CDR3 DNA is TGCAGTGCTAGAGCTGAAGGGGCGAGGGGAATGAATTCACCCCTCCACTTT. Its protein product is CSARAEGARGMNSPLHF. V usage is TRBV20-1 and J usage is TRBJ1-6, with a weak D call TRBD1 (5 bases). CDR1 and CDR2 (germline): DFQATT, SNEGSKA (reference sequence). Trimming pared 1 base from V and 7 bases from J, leaving 20 bases between. The CDR3 sequence is 17 residues long.

The chain recombines TRBV5-1 with TRBJ1-6, with TRBD1 matching 7 bases. CDR3 length: 15 residues. V gave up 4 bases and J gave up 7 bases; unmatched junction bases: 8. CDR1 SGHRS and CDR2 YFSETQ come from the germline V gene. CDR3 DNA: TGCGCCAGCAGCCTAAGGACAGGCGACAATTCACCCCTCCACTTT. The encoded protein is CASSLRTGDNSPLHF.

The genes are TRBV5-1 and TRBJ2-7, with D hard to call. The CDR3 length is 14 residues. The germline gives CDR1 SGHRS, CDR2 YFSETQ. Deletions cut 3 bases from V and 0 bases from J, with 10 bases between. The CDR3 loop reads CASSYSGFSYEQYF. DNA for the CDR3: TGCGCCAGCAGCTACTCAGGTTTCTCCTACGAGCAGTACTTC.

The chain employs TRBV19 and TRBJ1-5; D might be TRBD1 (5 bases). The CDR3 totals 15 residues. Germline lookup yields CDR1 LNHDA and CDR2 SQIVND (reference sequence). V was trimmed by 6 bases and J by 2 bases, leaving 14 bases between them. CDR3 in DNA: TGTGCCAGTAGACCATACGGGGGGGGCAATCAGCCCCAGCATTTT. Protein sequence: CASRPYGGGNQPQHF.

In DNA, the CDR3 is TGCGCCAGCAGCGCGGACGGAAGGAGCACAGATACGCAGTATTTT. Its protein is CASSADGRSTDTQYF. The chain combines TRBV5-1 with TRBJ2-3; D is uncertain. The CDR3 is 15 amino acids. The V end lost 4 bases, the J end lost 0 bases, and 12 bases lay between the germline ends. Germline CDR1 is SGHRS and CDR2 is YFSETQ.

The chain recombines TRBV28 with TRBJ2-3; D perhaps matches TRBD2 (6 bases). The V and J ends lost 4 bases and 4 bases respectively, with 12 bases between them. CDR1 is MDHEN, CDR2 SYDVKM, per germline. The CDR3 sequence is 14 residues long. CDR3 in amino acids: CASSSLTSPDTQYF. The CDR3 DNA sequence: TGTGCCAGCAGTTCACTGACTAGTCCAGATACGCAGTATTTT.

The rearrangement links TRBV27 to TRBJ1-4, with 9 bases matching TRBD1. Germline values: CDR1 MNHEY, CDR2 SMNVEV (reference sequence). The junction had 3 bases not matched to a gene; V was cut back by 6 bases and J by 7 bases. The CDR3 consists of 13 residues. The CDR3 sequence: CASSGTGSEKLFF. The CDR3 DNA sequence: TGTGCCAGCAGCGGGACAGGGTCTGAAAAACTGTTTTTT. Variable domain in full (rest from reference TRBV27 and TRBJ1-4): EAQVTQNPRYLITVTGKKLTVTCSQNMNHEYMSWYRQDPGLGLRQIYYSMNVEVTDKGDVPEGYKVSRKEKRNFPLILESPSPNQTSLYFCASSGTGSEKLFFGSGTQLSVL.

J is TRBJ1-1 and V is TRBV28, with TRBD1 matching over 7 bases. J was trimmed by 2 bases and V by 8 bases; bases with no gene match: 8. The length of the CDR3 is 14 residues. CDR1 MDHEN and CDR2 SYDVKM come from the germline V gene. For the CDR3, the DNA is TGTGCCAGCTCCGCGCAGGGGGGAAACACTGAAGCTTTCTTT. Translation: CASSAQGGNTEAFF.

This chain joins TRBV6-2 or TRBV6-3 and TRBJ2-5, with D uncertain. This CDR3 region has 14 residues. Trimming cost V 0 bases and J 5 bases, with 10 bases left between them. The germline CDR1 and CDR2 sequences are MNHEY and SVGEGT. CDR3: CASSYSAISETQYF. The CDR3 DNA reads as TGTGCCAGCAGTTACTCGGCTATTTCGGAGACCCAGTACTTC.

The sample holds many counts of this clonotype. The rearrangement joins TRBV19 to TRBJ1-1; TRBD1 might be the D (5 bases). The length of the CDR3 is 14 residues. The germline V gene encodes CDR1 LNHDA and CDR2 SQIVND (reference sequence). V gave up 4 bases and J gave up 4 bases, with 13 bases separating them. CDR3 sequence (DNA): TGTGCCAGTAGTACCATTATCGGGGGCACTGAAGCTTTCTTT. As protein: CASSTIIGGTEAFF.

Only a few counts were recorded for this clonotype. The V and J genes are TRBV7-6 and TRBJ2-7; 7 bases line up with TRBD1. Per the germline V gene, CDR1 is SGHVS and CDR2 is FNYEAQ. After removal of 3 bases from V and 6 bases from J, the junction contained 20 bases not matched to a gene. The CDR3 runs 18 residues. CDR3 bases: TGTGCCAGCAGCTTCCCCGGAGAGGGGGCACCTTCCTCGAGCGAGCAGTACTTC. Translated: CASSFPGEGAPSSSEQYF.

This clonotype has a handful of counts. CDR3 in DNA: TGTGCCACCAGCAGAGAAAGGGGGAGCACAGATACGCAGTATTTT. Encoded protein: CATSRERGSTDTQYF. The chain has TRBV15 and TRBJ2-3; TRBD1 might be the D (6 bases). This CDR3 contains 15 residues. Per germline, CDR1 LNHNV and CDR2 YYDKDF (reference sequence). V was cut by 0 bases and J by 0 bases, with 7 bases left in between.

The J gene is TRBJ2-1, the V gene TRBV2, with 10 bases fitting TRBD2. V shed 7 bases and J 9 bases; nucleotides not matched to a gene: 9. Per the germline V gene, CDR1 is SNHLY and CDR2 is FYNNEI. The CDR3 consists of 14 residues. CDR3 residues: CASKSPSGSIEQFF. The CDR3 region has the DNA TGTGCCAGCAAATCCCCTAGCGGGAGTATTGAGCAGTTCTTC.